This T cell receptor beta chain was documented in a study of beta chain features in type 1 diabetes. Findings of the study overall: Within patients, naive, central memory and Treg TCRB repertoires seemed more similar than within healthy donors.

Germline lookup yields CDR1 GTSNPN and CDR2 SVGIG (reference sequence). Unmatched junction bases numbered 5, after V lost 2 bases and J lost 4 bases. The CDR3 runs 14 residues. In regard to this clone: The antigen is undetermined.

All of the isolated RNA was reverse transcribed, so expressed TCRB transcripts were sequenced. The table came from immunoSEQ multiplex PCR; TCRdb's copy has only in-frame clones and leaves some out. Of approximately 380,000 clones in the sample, about 16% were seen once. The chain carries TRBV30 and TRBJ1-1; 9 positions match TRBD1. The source is a woman younger than 30 in good health. The sequencing input was naive CD4+ T cells from blood. CDR3 DNA sequence: TGTGCCTGGAGTACAGGGGGCGTCGGCACTGAAGCTTTCTTT. The encoded protein is CAWSTGGVGTEAFF.